The 2 T cell receptor beta chains given below trace back to one sample, sequenced in a study of T cell repertoires in cytomegalovirus infection. TCRdb used MiXCR to reprocess the reads, holding one entry per CDR3 protein. The sample consists of about 700,000 distinct CDR3 sequences, roughly a third of them appearing once. These receptors have no identified antigens. The sample was cultured PBMCs, taken from culture after CMV antigen stimulation. The source of these receptors is a human donor in good health (CMV status not recorded). Some clones in this sample may be carry-over from other donors' samples.

This clonotype has at least ten counts. V usage is TRBV12-3 or TRBV12-4 and J usage is TRBJ1-4; D gene ambiguous. V was cut by 3 bases and J by 8 bases, with 7 bases left in between. The CDR3 consists of 12 residues. The CDR3 DNA sequence: TGTGCCAGCAGTTTCCTGTTCGAAAAACTGTTTTTT. Amino acid sequence: CASSFLFEKLFF.

The J gene is TRBJ2-2, the V gene TRBV11-3; 9 bases fit TRBD1. J lost 5 bases, V lost 3 bases, and 4 bases had no gene match. The length of the CDR3 is 15 residues. The germline gives CDR1 SGHNT, CDR2 YENEEA. CDR3 amino acids: CASSFGTGTTGELFF. The CDR3 DNA follows: TGTGCCAGCAGCTTCGGGACAGGGACTACCGGGGAGCTGTTTTTT.